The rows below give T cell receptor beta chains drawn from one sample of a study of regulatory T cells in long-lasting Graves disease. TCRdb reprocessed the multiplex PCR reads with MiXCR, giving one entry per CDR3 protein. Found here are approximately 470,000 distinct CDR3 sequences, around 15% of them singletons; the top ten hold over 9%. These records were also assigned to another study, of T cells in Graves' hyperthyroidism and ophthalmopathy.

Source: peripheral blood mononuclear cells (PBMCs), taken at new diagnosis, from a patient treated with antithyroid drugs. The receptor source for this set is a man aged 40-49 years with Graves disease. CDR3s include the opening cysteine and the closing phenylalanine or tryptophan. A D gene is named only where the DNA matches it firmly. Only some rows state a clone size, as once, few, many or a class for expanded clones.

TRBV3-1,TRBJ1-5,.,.,CASSPRGGIDQPQHF,TGTGCCAGCAGCCCGCGGGGGGGTATCGATCAGCCCCAGCATTTT
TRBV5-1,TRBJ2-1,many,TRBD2,CASSLGGTSATYNEQFF,TGCGCCAGCAGCTTAGGAGGGACTAGCGCTACGTACAATGAGCAGTTCTTC
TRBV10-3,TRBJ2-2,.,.,CAHRANTGELFF,TGTGCGCACCGGGCGAACACCGGGGAGCTGTTTTTT
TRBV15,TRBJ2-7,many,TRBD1,CATTPGGSYEQYF,TGTGCCACCACGCCAGGGGGCTCCTACGAGCAGTACTTC
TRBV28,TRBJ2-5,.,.,CASSSPRGAETQYF,TGTGCCAGCAGTTCCCCACGGGGGGCAGAGACCCAGTACTTC
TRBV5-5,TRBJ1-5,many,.,CASMFGGSNQPQHF,TGTGCCAGCATGTTCGGGGGCAGCAATCAGCCCCAGCATTTT
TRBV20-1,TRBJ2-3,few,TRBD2,CSAKAGGTDAQYF,TGCAGTGCTAAAGCGGGAGGGACAGATGCGCAGTATTTT
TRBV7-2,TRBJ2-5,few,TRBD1,CASSSRGQGAFETQYF,TGTGCCAGCAGCTCGAGGGGACAGGGGGCTTTTGAGACCCAGTACTTC
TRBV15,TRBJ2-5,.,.,CATSRSGETQYF,TGTGCCACCAGCAGATCGGGGGAGACCCAGTACTTC
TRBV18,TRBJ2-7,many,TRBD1,CASSHSGQGYGQYF,TGTGCCAGCTCACACTCGGGACAGGGATATGGGCAGTACTTC
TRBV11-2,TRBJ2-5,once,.,CASSSQGPQSETQYF,TGTGCCAGCAGCTCCCAGGGTCCGCAGTCAGAGACCCAGTACTTC
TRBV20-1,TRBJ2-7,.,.,CSARLGVRYEQYF,TGCAGTGCTCGACTGGGTGTGCGGTACGAGCAGTACTTC
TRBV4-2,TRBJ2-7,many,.,CASSQAFGPHSYEQYF,TGTGCCAGCAGCCAAGCGTTTGGGCCCCATTCCTACGAGCAGTACTTC
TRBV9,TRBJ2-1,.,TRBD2,CASSEISSGRQFF,TGTGCCAGCAGCGAGATCTCCAGCGGGAGGCAGTTCTTC
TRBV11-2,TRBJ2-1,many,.,CASSLDTWAANEQFF,TGTGCCAGCAGCTTAGATACGTGGGCAGCTAATGAGCAGTTCTTC
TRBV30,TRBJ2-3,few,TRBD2,CAWEGLAGLTDTQYF,TGTGCCTGGGAAGGACTAGCGGGACTCACAGATACGCAGTATTTT
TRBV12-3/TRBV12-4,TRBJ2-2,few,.,CASSRQMNTGELFF,TGTGCCAGCAGTCGACAGATGAACACCGGGGAGCTGTTTTTT
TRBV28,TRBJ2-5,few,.,CASSLSPQETQYF,TGTGCCAGCAGTTTATCCCCCCAAGAGACCCAGTACTTC
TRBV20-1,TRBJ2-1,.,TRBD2,CSARILAGGTRNEQFF,TGCAGTGCCCGGATTTTAGCGGGAGGGACCCGTAATGAGCAGTTCTTC
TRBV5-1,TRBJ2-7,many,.,CASSSVGSSYEQYF,TGCGCCAGCAGCTCCGTCGGCAGCTCCTACGAGCAGTACTTC
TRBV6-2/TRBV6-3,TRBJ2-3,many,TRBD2,CASSEMSSGKDTQYF,TGTGCCAGCAGTGAAATGTCTAGCGGGAAAGATACGCAGTATTTT
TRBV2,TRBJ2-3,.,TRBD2,CASSLTSGTSLSADTQYF,TGTGCCAGCAGTTTGACTAGCGGGACCTCACTCAGCGCAGATACGCAGTATTTT
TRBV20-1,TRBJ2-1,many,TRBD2,CSASEGGSPVDEQFF,TGCAGTGCTAGCGAGGGCGGGAGTCCTGTCGATGAGCAGTTCTTC
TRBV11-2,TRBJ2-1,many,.,CASTYRRGYNEQFF,TGTGCCAGCACCTACAGGCGGGGCTACAATGAGCAGTTCTTC
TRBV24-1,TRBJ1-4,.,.,CATSETGGEKLFF,TGTGCCACCAGTGAAACTGGGGGGGAAAAACTGTTTTTT
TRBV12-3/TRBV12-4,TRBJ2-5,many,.,CASRLDGVRETQYF,TGTGCCAGCAGATTGGACGGGGTCCGGGAGACCCAGTACTTC
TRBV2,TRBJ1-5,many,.,CASTEGGAKNQPQHF,TGTGCCAGCACCGAGGGGGGGGCTAAAAATCAGCCCCAGCATTTT
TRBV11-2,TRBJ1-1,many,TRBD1,CASSPRGQGGTEAFF,TGTGCCAGCAGCCCCCGGGGACAGGGCGGGACTGAAGCTTTCTTT
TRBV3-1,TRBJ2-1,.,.,CASPPGKGGLYNEQFF,TGTGCCAGTCCACCCGGGAAGGGGGGGTTATACAATGAGCAGTTCTTC
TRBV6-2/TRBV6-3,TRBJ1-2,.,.,CASSLHRSGYTF,TGTGCCAGCAGCCTTCACAGATCCGGCTACACCTTC
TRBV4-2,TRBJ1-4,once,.,CASSRGVAGENEKLFF,TGTGCCAGCAGCCGCGGAGTTGCAGGGGAAAATGAAAAACTGTTTTTT
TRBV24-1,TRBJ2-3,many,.,CATSSGVRDTQYF,TGTGCCACCAGTAGTGGAGTCCGAGATACGCAGTATTTT
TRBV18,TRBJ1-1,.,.,CASSPVPVMNTEAFF,TGTGCCAGCTCACCAGTCCCGGTAATGAACACTGAAGCTTTCTTT
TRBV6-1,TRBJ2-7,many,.,CASRSGTNAYEQYF,TGTGCCAGCAGGTCCGGGACAAACGCCTACGAGCAGTACTTC
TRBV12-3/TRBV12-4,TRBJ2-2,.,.,CASSQLPENTGELFF,TGTGCCAGCAGTCAATTACCGGAGAACACCGGGGAGCTGTTTTTT
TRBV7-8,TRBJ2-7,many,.,CASSLEGGGLDEQYF,TGTGCCAGCAGCTTAGAGGGGGGAGGGCTCGACGAGCAGTACTTC
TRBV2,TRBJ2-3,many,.,CASRLLPTDTQYF,TGTGCCAGCAGGCTTTTACCCACAGATACGCAGTATTTT
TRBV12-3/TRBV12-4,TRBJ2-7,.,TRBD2,CASGLAGGLGGEQYF,TGTGCCAGCGGCCTAGCGGGAGGCCTGGGCGGGGAGCAGTACTTC
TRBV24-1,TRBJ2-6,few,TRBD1,CATGGRTGSNSGANVLTF,TGTGCCACCGGTGGAAGGACAGGGTCAAACTCTGGGGCCAACGTCCTGACTTTC
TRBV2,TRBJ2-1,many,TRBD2,CASSDHLAGGPPEQFF,TGTGCCAGCAGTGATCACCTAGCGGGAGGGCCCCCTGAGCAGTTCTTC
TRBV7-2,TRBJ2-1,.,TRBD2,CASSSGTSGGPYNEQFF,TGTGCCAGCAGTTCCGGGACTAGCGGGGGGCCATACAATGAGCAGTTCTTC
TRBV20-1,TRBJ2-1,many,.,CSANNPSSYNEQFF,TGCAGTGCTAACAACCCGAGCTCCTACAATGAGCAGTTCTTC
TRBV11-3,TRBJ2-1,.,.,CASSLDLWVSSYNEQFF,TGTGCCAGCAGCTTAGATTTATGGGTTAGCTCCTACAATGAGCAGTTCTTC
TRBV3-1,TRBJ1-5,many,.,CASSQGGHFLHF,TGTGCCAGCAGCCAAGGTGGGCACTTTCTACATTTT
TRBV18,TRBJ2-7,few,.,CASSPGEVYEQYF,TGTGCCAGCTCACCAGGAGAAGTCTACGAGCAGTACTTC
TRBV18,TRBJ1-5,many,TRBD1,CASSTQGGSQHF,TGTGCCAGCTCAACTCAGGGGGGGTCCCAGCATTTT
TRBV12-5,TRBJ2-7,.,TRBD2,CASGFLIAGGSSYEQYF,TGTGCTAGTGGGTTCCTAATAGCGGGAGGCTCCTCCTACGAGCAGTACTTC
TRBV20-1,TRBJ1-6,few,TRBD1,CSAPDRAGNSPLHF,TGCAGTGCTCCGGACAGGGCGGGGAATTCACCCCTCCACTTT
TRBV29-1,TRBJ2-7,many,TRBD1,CSGGQGMEQYF,TGCAGCGGCGGACAGGGTATGGAGCAGTACTTC
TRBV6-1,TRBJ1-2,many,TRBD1,CASTTSRDRGAGYTF,TGTGCCAGCACTACGTCCCGGGACAGGGGAGCTGGCTACACCTTC
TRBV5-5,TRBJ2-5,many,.,CASSFREGALGETQYF,TGTGCCAGCAGCTTCCGGGAGGGGGCGCTTGGAGAGACCCAGTACTTC
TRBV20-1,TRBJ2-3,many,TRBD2,CSARDVAGSDTQYF,TGCAGTGCTAGAGATGTAGCGGGTTCGGATACGCAGTATTTT
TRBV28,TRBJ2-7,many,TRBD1,CASSLLQGAGEQYF,TGTGCCAGCAGTTTATTACAGGGGGCTGGCGAGCAGTACTTC
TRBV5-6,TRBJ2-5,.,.,CASSLFFSQASGTQYF,TGTGCCAGCAGCTTGTTTTTCAGTCAAGCCAGTGGGACCCAGTACTTC
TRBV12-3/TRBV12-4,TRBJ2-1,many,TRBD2,CASRSSGRGNEQFF,TGTGCCAGCCGGTCTAGCGGGAGGGGGAATGAGCAGTTCTTC
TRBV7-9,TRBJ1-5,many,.,CASSSTDGSNQPQHF,TGTGCCAGCAGCTCCACGGACGGTAGCAATCAGCCCCAGCATTTT
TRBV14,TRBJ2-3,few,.,CASSQYPNSSPDTQYF,TGTGCCAGCAGCCAATATCCTAACTCCTCCCCAGATACGCAGTATTTT
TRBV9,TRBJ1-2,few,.,CASKAGSRGYTF,TGTGCCAGCAAGGCGGGGTCGAGGGGCTACACCTTC
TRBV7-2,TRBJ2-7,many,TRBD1,CASSLQGAASYEQYF,TGTGCCAGCAGTCTACAGGGGGCGGCCTCCTACGAGCAGTACTTC
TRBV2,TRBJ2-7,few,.,CASKTYYEQYF,TGTGCCAGCAAGACATATTACGAGCAGTACTTC